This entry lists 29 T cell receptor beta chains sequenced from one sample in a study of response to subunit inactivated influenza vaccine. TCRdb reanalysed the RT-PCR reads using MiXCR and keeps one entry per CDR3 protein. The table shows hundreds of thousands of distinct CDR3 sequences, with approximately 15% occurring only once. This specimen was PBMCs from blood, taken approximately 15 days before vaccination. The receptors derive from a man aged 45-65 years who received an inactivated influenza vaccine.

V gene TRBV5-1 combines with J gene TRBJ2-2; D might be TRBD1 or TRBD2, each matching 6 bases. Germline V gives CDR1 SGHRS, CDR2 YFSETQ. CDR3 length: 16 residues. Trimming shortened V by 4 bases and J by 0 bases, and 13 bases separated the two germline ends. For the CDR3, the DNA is TGCGCCAGCAGCCCTCTGGGGGGCACGAACACCGGGGAGCTGTTTTTT. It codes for CASSPLGGTNTGELFF.

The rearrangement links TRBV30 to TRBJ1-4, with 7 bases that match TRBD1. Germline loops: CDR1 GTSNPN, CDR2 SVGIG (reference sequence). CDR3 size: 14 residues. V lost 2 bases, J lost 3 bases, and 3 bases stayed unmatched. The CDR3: CAWSTGTANEKLFF. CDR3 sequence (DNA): TGTGCCTGGAGTACCGGGACAGCTAATGAAAAACTGTTTTTT.

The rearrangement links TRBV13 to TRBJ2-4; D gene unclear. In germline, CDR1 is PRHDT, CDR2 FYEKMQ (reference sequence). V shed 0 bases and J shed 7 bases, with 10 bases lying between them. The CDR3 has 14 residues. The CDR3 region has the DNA TGTGCCAGCAGCTTAGGCCCGGTCGAGAACATTCAGTACTTC. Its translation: CASSLGPVENIQYF.

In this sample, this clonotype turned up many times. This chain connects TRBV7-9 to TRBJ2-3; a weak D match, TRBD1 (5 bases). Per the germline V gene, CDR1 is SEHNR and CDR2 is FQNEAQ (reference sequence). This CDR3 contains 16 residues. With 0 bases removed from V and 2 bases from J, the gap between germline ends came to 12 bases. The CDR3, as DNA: TGTGCCAGCAGCTTAGCGAAAACAGGCCACACAGATACGCAGTATTTT. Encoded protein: CASSLAKTGHTDTQYF. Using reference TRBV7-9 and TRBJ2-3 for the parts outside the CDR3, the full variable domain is DTGVSQNPRHKITKRGQNVTFRCDPISEHNRLYWYRQTLGQGPEFLTYFQNEAQLEKSRLLSDRFSAERPKGSFSTLEIQRTEQGDSAMYLCASSLAKTGHTDTQYFGPGTRLTVL.

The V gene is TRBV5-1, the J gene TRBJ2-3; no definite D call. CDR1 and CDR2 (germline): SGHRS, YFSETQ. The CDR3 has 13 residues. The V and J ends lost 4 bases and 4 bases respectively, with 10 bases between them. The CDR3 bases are TGCGCCAGCAGCGCCCCGGTCTCAGATACGCAGTATTTT. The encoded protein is CASSAPVSDTQYF.

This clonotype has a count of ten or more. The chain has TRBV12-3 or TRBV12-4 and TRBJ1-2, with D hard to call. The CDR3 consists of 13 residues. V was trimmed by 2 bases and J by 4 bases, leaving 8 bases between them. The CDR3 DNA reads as TGTGCCAGCAGTTTATCAGGATCCTATGGCTACACCTTC. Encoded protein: CASSLSGSYGYTF.

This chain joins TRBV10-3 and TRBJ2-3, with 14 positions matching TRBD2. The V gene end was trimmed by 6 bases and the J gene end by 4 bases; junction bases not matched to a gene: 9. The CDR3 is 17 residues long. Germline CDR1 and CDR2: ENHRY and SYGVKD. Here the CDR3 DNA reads TGTGCCATCAGCCAAAGGCCGGGACTAGCGGGAGCAGATACGCAGTATTTT. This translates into CAISQRPGLAGADTQYF.

CDR3 sequence: CASSQASVTGELFF. CDR3 DNA: TGCGCCAGCAGCCAAGCTTCGGTCACCGGGGAGCTGTTTTTT. The gene calls are TRBV4-1 and TRBJ2-2; D is unresolved. Germline V gives CDR1 MGHRA, CDR2 YSYEKL. The V gene lost 1 base and the J gene lost 4 bases, with 7 bases spanning the gap. There are 14 residues in the CDR3.

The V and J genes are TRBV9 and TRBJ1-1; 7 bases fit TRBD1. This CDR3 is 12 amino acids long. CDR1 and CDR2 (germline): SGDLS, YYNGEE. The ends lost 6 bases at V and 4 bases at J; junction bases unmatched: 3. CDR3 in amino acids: CASNRGSTEAFF. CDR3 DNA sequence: TGTGCCAGCAACAGGGGTAGCACTGAAGCTTTCTTT.

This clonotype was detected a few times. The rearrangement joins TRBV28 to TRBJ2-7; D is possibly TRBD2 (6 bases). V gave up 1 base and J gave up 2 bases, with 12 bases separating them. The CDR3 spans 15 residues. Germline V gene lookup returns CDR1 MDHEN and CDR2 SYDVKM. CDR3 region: CASSLYGGTAYEQYF. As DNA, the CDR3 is TGTGCCAGCAGTTTATACGGCGGGACGGCCTACGAGCAGTACTTC.

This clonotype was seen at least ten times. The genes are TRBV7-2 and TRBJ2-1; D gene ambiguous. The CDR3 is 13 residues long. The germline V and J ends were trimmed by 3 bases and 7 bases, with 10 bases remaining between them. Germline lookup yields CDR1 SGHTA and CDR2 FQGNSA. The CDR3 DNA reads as TGTGCCAGCAGCTTTAGAACTATGAATGAGCAGTTCTTC. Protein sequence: CASSFRTMNEQFF.

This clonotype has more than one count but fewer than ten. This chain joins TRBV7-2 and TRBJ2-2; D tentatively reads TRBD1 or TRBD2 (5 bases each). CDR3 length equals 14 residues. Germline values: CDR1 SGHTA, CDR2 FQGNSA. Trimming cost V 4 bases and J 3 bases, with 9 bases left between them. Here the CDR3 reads CASSSGAYTGELFF. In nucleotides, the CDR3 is TGTGCCAGCAGCTCCGGGGCCTACACCGGGGAGCTGTTTTTT.

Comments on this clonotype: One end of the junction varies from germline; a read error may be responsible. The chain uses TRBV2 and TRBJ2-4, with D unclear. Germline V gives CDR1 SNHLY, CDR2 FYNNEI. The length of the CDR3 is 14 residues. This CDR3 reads CVSSLRLAKNIQYF. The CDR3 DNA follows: TGTGTCAGCAGCTTGAGATTAGCCAAAAACATTCAGTACTTC.

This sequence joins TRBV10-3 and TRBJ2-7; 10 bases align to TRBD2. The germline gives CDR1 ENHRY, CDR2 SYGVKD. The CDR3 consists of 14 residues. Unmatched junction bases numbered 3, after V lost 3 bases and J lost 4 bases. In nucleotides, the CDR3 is TGTGCCATCAGTGACGTAGCGGGAGGTTACGAGCAGTACTTC. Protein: CAISDVAGGYEQYF.

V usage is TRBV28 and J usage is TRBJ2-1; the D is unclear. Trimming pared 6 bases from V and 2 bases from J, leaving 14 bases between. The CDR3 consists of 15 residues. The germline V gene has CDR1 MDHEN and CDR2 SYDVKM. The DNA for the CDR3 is TGTGCCAGCAGCCCCCCCGGGTTAGCCTACAATGAGCAGTTCTTC. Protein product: CASSPPGLAYNEQFF.

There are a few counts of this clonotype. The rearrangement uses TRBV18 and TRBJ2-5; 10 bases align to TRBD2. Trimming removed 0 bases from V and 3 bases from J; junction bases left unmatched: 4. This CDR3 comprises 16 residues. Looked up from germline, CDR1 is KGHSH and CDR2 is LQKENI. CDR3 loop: CASSPPMLAGEETQYF. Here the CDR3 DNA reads TGTGCCAGCTCACCACCGATGCTAGCGGGGGAAGAGACCCAGTACTTC.

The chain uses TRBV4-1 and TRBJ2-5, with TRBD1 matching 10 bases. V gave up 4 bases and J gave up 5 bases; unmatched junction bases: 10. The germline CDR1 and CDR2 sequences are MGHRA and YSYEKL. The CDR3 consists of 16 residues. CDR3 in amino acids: CASSLGGTGARETQYF. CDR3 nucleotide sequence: TGCGCCAGCAGCCTCGGCGGGACAGGGGCAAGGGAGACCCAGTACTTC.

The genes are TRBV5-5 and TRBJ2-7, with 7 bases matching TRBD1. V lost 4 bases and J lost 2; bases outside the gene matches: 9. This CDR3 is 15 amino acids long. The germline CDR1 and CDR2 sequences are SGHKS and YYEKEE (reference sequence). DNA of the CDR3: TGTGCCAGCAGCCCGCGACAGGGCCCAACCTACGAGCAGTACTTC. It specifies CASSPRQGPTYEQYF.

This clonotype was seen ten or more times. The CDR3 coding sequence is TGTGCCAGCAGCCATCGCAGTTCACCCCTCCACTTT. Translated: CASSHRSSPLHF. This chain links TRBV4-2 with TRBJ1-6; D gene unclear. This CDR3 spans 12 amino acids. Germline lookup yields CDR1 LGHNA and CDR2 YNFKEQ. The V and J ends lost 3 bases and 9 bases respectively, with 6 bases between them.

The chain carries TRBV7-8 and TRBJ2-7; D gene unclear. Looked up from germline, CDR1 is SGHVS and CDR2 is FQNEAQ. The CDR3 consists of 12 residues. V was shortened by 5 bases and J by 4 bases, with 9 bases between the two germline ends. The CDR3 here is CASSTAIYEQYF. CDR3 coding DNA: TGTGCCAGCAGCACCGCAATATACGAGCAGTACTTC.

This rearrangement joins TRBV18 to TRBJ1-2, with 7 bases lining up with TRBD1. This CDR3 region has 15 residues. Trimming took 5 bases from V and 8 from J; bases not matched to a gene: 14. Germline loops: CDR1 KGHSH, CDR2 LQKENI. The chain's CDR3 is CASSLSGQANLGYTF. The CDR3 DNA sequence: TGTGCCAGCTCATTATCCGGACAGGCTAATCTCGGCTACACCTTC.

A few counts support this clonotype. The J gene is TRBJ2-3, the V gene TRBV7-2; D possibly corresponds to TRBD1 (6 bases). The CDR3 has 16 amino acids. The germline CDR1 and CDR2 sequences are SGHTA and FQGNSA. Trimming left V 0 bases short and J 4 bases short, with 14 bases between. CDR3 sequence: CASSLALGQGPDTQYF. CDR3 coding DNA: TGTGCCAGCAGCTTAGCGCTTGGGCAGGGGCCAGATACGCAGTATTTT.

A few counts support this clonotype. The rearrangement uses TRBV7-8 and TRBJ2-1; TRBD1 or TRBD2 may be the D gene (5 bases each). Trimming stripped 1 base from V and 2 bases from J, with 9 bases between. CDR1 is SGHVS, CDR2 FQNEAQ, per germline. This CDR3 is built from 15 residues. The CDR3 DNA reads TGTGCCAGCAGCTTAGGGGGGAACACCTACAATGAGCAGTTCTTC. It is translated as CASSLGGNTYNEQFF.

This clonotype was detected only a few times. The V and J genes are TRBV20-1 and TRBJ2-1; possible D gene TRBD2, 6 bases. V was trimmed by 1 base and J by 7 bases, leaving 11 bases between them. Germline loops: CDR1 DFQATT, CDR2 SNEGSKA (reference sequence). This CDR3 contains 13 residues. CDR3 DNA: TGCAGTGCTAGAGTTGATGGGGGGAATGAGCAGTTCTTC. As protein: CSARVDGGNEQFF.

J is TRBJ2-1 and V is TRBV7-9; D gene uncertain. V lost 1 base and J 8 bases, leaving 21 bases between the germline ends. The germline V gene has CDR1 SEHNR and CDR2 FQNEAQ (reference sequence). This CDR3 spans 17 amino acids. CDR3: CASSLVDGGLRMDEQFF. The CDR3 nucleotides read TGTGCCAGCAGCTTAGTCGACGGCGGCCTGAGGATGGATGAGCAGTTCTTC.

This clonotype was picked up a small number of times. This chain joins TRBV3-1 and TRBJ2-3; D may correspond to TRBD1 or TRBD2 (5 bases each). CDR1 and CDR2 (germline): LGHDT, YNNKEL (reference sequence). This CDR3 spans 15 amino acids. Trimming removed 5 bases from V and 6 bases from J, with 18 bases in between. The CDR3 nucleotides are TGTGCCAGCAGCTTCCGGGGCTCAATAAAGGATACGCAGTATTTT. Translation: CASSFRGSIKDTQYF.

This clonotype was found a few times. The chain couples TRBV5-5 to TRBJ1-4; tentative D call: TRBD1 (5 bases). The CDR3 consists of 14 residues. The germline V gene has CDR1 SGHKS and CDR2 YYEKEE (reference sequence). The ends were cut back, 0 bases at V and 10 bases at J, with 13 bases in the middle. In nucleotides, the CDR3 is TGTGCCAGCAGCTTGGCTGTCAGGGAGGGAAAACTGTTTTTT. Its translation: CASSLAVREGKLFF.

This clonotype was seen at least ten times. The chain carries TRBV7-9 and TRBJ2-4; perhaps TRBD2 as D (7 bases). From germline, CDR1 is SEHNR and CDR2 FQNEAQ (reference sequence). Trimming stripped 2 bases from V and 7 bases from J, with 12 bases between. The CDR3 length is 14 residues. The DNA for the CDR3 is TGTGCCAGCAGCTTATCCCGGGGGGCTAACATTCAGTACTTC. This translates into CASSLSRGANIQYF.

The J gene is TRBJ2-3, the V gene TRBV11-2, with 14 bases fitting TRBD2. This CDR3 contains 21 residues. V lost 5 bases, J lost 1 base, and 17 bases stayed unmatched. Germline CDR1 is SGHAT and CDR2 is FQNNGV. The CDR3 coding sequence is TGTGCCAGCAGCACATGGACTAGCGGGAGGCCCTGGCATAGAGGCACAGATACGCAGTATTTT. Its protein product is CASSTWTSGRPWHRGTDTQYF.